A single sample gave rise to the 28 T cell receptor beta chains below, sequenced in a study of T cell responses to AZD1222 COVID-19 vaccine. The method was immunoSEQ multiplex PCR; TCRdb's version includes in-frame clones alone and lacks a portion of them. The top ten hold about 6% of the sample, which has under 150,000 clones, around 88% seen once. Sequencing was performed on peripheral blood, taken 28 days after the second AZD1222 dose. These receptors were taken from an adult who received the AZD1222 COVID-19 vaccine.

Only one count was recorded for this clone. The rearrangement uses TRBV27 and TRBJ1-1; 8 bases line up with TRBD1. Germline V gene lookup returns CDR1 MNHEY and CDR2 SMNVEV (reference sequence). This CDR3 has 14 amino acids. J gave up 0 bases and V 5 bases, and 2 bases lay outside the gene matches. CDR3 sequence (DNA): TGTGCCAGCAGTAGGACAGGGATGAACACTGAAGCTTTCTTT. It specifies CASSRTGMNTEAFF.

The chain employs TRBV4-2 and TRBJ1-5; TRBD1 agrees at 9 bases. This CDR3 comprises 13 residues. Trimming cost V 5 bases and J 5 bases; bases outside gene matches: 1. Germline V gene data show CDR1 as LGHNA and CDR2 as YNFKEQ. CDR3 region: CASSDRGDQPQHF. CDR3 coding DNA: TGTGCCAGCAGCGACAGGGGGGATCAGCCCCAGCATTTT.

The CDR3 DNA reads as TGTGCCAGCAGCCAAGCCTGGCGGGGAAACACCATATATTTT. It specifies CASSQAWRGNTIYF. The gene calls are TRBV14 and TRBJ1-3; D is ambiguous. The CDR3 covers 14 residues. V gave up 1 base and J gave up 4 bases, with 8 bases separating them. CDR1 and CDR2 (germline): SGHDN, FVKESK.

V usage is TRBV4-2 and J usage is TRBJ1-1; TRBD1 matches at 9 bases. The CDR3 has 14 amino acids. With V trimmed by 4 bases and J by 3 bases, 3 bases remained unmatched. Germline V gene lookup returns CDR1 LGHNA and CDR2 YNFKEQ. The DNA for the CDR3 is TGTGCCAGCAGCCCCCGGGACAGGGACACTGAAGCTTTCTTT. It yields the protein CASSPRDRDTEAFF.

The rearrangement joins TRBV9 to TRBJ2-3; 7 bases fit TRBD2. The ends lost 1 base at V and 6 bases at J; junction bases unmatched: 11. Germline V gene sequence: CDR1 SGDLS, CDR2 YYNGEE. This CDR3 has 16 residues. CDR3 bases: TGTGCCAGCAGCGTAACTTTTCGGGGGGAAAGGGATACGCAGTATTTT. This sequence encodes CASSVTFRGERDTQYF.

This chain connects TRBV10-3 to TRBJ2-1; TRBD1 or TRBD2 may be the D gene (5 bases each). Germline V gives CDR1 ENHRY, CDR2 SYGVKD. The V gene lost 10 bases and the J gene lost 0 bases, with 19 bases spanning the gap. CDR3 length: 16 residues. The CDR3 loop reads CATRSVRGNSYNEQFF. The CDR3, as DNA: TGTGCCACCCGATCCGTGAGGGGTAACTCCTACAATGAGCAGTTCTTC.

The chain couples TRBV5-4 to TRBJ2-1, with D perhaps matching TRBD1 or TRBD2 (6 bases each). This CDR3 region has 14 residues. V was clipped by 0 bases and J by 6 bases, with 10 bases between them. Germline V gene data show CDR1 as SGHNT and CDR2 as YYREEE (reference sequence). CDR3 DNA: TGTGCCAGCAGCTTGGCGTCGGGGGCCAATGAGCAGTTCTTC. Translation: CASSLASGANEQFF.

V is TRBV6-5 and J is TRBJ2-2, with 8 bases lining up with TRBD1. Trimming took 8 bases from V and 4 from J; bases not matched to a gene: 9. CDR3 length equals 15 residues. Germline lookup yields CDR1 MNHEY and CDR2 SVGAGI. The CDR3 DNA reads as TGTGCCAGCCACATGGACAGGGTGGGCACCGGGGAGCTGTTTTTT. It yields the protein CASHMDRVGTGELFF.

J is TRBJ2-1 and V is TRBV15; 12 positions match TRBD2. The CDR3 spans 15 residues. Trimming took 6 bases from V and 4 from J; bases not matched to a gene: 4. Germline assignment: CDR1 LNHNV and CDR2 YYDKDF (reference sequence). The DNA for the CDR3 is TGTGCCACCAGGGCCCTAGCGGGGGGGTACAATGAGCAGTTCTTC. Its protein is CATRALAGGYNEQFF.

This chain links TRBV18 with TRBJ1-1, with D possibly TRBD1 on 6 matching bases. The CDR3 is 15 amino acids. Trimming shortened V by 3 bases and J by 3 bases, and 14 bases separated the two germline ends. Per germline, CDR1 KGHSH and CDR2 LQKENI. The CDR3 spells CASSPWGGRDTEAFF. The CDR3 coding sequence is TGTGCCAGCTCACCTTGGGGGGGGCGGGACACTGAAGCTTTCTTT.

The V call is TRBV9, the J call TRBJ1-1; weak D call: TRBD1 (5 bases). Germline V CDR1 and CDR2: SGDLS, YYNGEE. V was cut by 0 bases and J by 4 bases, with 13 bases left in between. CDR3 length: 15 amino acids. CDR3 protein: CASSVDPGLSTEAFF. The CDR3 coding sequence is TGTGCCAGCAGCGTAGATCCAGGGTTGAGCACTGAAGCTTTCTTT.

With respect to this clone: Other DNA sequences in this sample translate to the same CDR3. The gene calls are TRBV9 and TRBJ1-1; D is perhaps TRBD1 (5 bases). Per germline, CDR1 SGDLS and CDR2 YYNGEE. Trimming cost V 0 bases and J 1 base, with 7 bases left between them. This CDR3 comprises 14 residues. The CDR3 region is CASSVGGANTEAFF. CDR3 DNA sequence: TGTGCCAGCAGCGTAGGAGGGGCGAACACTGAAGCTTTCTTT.

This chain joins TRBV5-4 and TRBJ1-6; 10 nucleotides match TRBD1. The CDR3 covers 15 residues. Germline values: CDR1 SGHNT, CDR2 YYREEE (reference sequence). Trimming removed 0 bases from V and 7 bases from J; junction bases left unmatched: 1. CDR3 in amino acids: CASSLVTGGNSPLHF. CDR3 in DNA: TGTGCCAGCAGCTTGGTGACAGGGGGCAATTCACCCCTCCACTTT.

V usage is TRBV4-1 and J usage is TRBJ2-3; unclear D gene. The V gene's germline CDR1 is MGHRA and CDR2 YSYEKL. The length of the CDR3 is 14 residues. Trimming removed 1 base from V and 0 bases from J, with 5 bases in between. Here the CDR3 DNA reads TGCGCCAGCAGCCAAGTAACCAGCACAGATACGCAGTATTTT. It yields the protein CASSQVTSTDTQYF.

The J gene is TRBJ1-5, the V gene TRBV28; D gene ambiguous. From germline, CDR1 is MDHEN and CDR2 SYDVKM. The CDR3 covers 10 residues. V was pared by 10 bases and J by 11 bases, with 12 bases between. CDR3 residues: CATIGNSQHF. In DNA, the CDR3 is TGTGCCACAATTGGAAATTCCCAGCATTTT.

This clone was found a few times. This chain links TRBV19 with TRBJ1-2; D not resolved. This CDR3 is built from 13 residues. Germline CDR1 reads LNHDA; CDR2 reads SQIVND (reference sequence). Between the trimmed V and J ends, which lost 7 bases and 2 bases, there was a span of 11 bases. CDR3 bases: TGTGCCAGTACCAGGACGAGGAACTATGGCTACACCTTC. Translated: CASTRTRNYGYTF.

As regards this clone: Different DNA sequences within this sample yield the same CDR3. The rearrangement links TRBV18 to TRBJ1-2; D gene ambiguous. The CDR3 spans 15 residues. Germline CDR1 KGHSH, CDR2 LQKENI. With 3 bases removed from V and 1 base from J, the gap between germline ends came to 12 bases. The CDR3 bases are TGTGCCAGCTCACCGCCCGCGGAGGGTAACTATGGCTACACCTTC. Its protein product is CASSPPAEGNYGYTF.

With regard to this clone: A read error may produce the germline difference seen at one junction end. The CDR3 loop is CASSHRDGNQPQHF. The CDR3 nucleotides are TGTGCCAGCAGCCACCGGGACGGGAATCAACCCCAGCATTTT. The chain couples TRBV7-2 to TRBJ1-5, with TRBD1 as a possible D gene (5 bases). CDR3 size: 14 residues. Germline CDR1 and CDR2: SGHTA and FQGNSA.

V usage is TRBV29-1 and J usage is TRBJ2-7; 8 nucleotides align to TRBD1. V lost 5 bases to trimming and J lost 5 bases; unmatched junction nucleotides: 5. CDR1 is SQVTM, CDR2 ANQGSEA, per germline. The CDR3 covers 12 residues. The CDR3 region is CSVWTGLNEQYF. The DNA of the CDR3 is TGCAGCGTTTGGACAGGGCTGAACGAGCAGTACTTC.

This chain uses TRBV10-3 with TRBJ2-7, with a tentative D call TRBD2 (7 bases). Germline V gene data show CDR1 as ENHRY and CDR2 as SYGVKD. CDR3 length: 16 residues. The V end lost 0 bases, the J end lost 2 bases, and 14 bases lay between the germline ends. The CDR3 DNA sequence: TGTGCCATCAGTGAGTCTGGGGGGGCCAGCGCCTACGAGCAGTACTTC. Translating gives CAISESGGASAYEQYF.

The CDR3 DNA reads TGCGCCAGCAGCCAGGGGCCGAGCTCCTACGAGCAGTACTTC. Translation gives CASSQGPSSYEQYF. The rearrangement uses TRBV4-1 and TRBJ2-7; weak D call: TRBD1 (5 bases). Trimming removed 3 bases from V and 0 bases from J, with 9 bases in between. This CDR3 is 14 amino acids long. In germline, CDR1 is MGHRA, CDR2 YSYEKL.

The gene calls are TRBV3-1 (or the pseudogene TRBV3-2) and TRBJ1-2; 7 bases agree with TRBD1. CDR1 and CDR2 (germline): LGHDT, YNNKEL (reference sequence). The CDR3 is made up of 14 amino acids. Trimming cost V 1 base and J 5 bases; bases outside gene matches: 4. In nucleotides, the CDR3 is TGTGCCAGCAGCCAAGGACAGGGATCGTATGGCTACACCTTC. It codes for CASSQGQGSYGYTF.

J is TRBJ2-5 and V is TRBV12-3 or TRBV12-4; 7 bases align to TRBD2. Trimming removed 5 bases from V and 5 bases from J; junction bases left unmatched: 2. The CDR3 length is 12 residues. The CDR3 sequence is CASSGEGETQYF. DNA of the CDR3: TGTGCCAGCAGTGGGGAGGGGGAGACCCAGTACTTC.

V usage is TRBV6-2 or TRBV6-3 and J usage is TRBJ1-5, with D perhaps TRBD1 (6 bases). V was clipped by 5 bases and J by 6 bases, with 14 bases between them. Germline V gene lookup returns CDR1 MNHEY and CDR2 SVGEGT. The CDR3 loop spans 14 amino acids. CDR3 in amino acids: CASSQGGGRQPQHF. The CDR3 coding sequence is TGTGCCAGCAGTCAAGGGGGGGGTCGTCAGCCCCAGCATTTT.

The CDR3 nucleotides are TGTGCCAGCAGCATTGGACTAGCGGGGGTCTACGAGCAGTACTTC. This sequence encodes CASSIGLAGVYEQYF. This chain uses TRBV28 with TRBJ2-7; 13 bases agree with TRBD2. The germline gives CDR1 MDHEN, CDR2 SYDVKM. After removal of 6 bases from V and 3 bases from J, the junction contained 5 bases not matched to a gene. The CDR3 covers 15 residues.

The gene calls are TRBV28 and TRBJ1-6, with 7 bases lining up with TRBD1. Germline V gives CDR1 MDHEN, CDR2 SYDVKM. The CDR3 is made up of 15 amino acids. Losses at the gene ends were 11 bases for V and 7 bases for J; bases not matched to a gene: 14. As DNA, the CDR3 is TGTGCCGCGAAGGAAGGGACAGCGGGGAATTCACCCCTCCACTTT. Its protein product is CAAKEGTAGNSPLHF.

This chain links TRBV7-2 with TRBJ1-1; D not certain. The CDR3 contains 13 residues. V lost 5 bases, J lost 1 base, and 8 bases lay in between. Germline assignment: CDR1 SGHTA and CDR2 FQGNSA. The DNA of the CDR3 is TGTGCCAGCAGCGATCCGTGGAACACTGAAGCTTTCTTT. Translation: CASSDPWNTEAFF. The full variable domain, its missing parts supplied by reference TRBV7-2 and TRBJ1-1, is GAGVSQSPSNKVTEKGKDVELRCDPISGHTALYWYRQSLGQGLEFLIYFQGNSAPDKSGLPSDRFSAERTGGSVSTLTIQRTQQEDSAVYLCASSDPWNTEAFFGQGTRLTVV.

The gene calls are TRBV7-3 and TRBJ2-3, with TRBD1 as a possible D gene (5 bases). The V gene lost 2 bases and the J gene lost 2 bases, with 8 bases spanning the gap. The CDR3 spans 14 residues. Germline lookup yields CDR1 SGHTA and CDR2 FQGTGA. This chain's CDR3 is CASSLVGATDTQYF. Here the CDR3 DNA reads TGTGCCAGCAGCTTAGTAGGGGCCACAGATACGCAGTATTTT.